One T cell receptor (beta chain) is described in this entry. Its antigen is not identified. This record belongs to a study of Ad26.COV2.S vaccination and SARS-CoV-2 variants. Overall study context: Ad26.COV2.S, an intramuscular injection, was given once or twice 56 days apart. Study results and limitations: Reportedly, after vaccination the spike-specific CD8+ and CD4+ T cell responses displayed substantial breadth. Non-spike TCR breadth was similar in vaccine and placebo recipients.

Clones were read by immunoSEQ multiplex PCR, and TCRdb kept only the in-frame ones, dropping some. The table records about 320,000 clones, just over 85% of them present only once. Stated treatment: about 20 received Ad26.COV2.S at low or high dose, single or two shots; 5 received placebo; per-sample allocation not given. Day 63 after the first vaccine or placebo injection was the time point for sampling. Wuhan-strain spike was delivered by a replication-incompetent Ad26 vector. CDR3 length: 16 residues. Germline assignment: CDR1 KGHSH and CDR2 LQKENI. V was cut by 0 bases and J by 4 bases, with 13 bases left in between.

J is TRBJ2-1 and V is TRBV18; the D gene is possibly TRBD1 (6 bases). This clonotype originated in a person aged 18-65 years who received the Ad26.COV2.S COVID-19 vaccine or a placebo. This specimen consisted of peripheral blood, obtained in a trial of Ad26.COV2.S vaccine versus placebo. For the CDR3, the DNA is TGTGCCAGCTCACCACCGGTCTCAGGGGATTACAATGAGCAGTTCTTC. Amino acids: CASSPPVSGDYNEQFF.